The 11 T cell receptor beta chains presented below share a single source sample, sequenced in a study of cytomegalovirus exposure and HLA in healthy donors. With 60 Vbeta and 13 Jbeta primers, the PCR was carried out. The data were produced by immunoSEQ multiplex PCR, yet TCRdb's version contains in-frame clones alone and is incomplete. The table records 140,000 to 150,000 clones, approximately 73% of them present only once. Material for sequencing was PBMCs. Receptors originate from a woman under 30 in good health and CMV-seronegative.

The rearrangement uses TRBV5-6 and TRBJ2-5; 7 bases map to TRBD1. CDR3 length: 14 residues. J was trimmed by 3 bases and V by 0 bases; bases with no gene match: 2. Germline V gene lookup returns CDR1 SGHDT and CDR2 YYEEEE. CDR3 sequence: CASSLVGQKETQYF. Written as DNA, the CDR3 is TGTGCCAGCAGCTTGGTGGGACAGAAAGAGACCCAGTACTTC.

The V call is TRBV5-1, the J call TRBJ1-6; D remains unclear. In germline, CDR1 is SGHRS, CDR2 YFSETQ. V was pared by 4 bases and J by 0 bases, with 17 bases between. This CDR3 comprises 18 residues. This CDR3 reads CASSLGLLRSSYNSPLHF. CDR3 bases: TGCGCCAGCAGCCTTGGACTATTAAGGAGCTCCTATAATTCACCCCTCCACTTT.

The chain joins TRBV2 to TRBJ2-7; weak D call: TRBD1 (5 bases). The CDR3 is made up of 14 amino acids. Trimming stripped 3 bases from V and 0 bases from J, with 9 bases between. The germline V gene encodes CDR1 SNHLY and CDR2 FYNNEI. The CDR3: CASSDDSHSYEQYF. The CDR3 DNA follows: TGTGCCAGCAGTGACGACAGTCACTCCTACGAGCAGTACTTC.

This clone has a single count. The rearrangement joins TRBV20-1 to TRBJ2-5; D unresolved. From germline, CDR1 is DFQATT and CDR2 SNEGSKA (reference sequence). Trimming cost V 6 bases and J 3 bases, with 8 bases left between them. The CDR3 runs 11 residues. DNA for the CDR3: TGCAGTGCCCTAAAAAAAGAGACCCAGTACTTC. Protein sequence: CSALKKETQYF.

The chain uses TRBV11-1 and TRBJ2-7; a weak D match, TRBD2 (6 bases). Germline V gives CDR1 SGHAT, CDR2 FQDESV (reference sequence). CDR3 size: 12 residues. The germline V and J ends were trimmed by 3 bases and 3 bases, with 6 bases remaining between them. Written as DNA, the CDR3 is TGTGCCAGCAGCTTGGAGGGCTACGAGCAGTACTTC. Amino acid sequence: CASSLEGYEQYF.

There are a few counts of this clone. The genes are TRBV19 and TRBJ1-2; D is unclear. The CDR3 loop spans 12 amino acids. V lost 1 base to trimming and J lost 8 bases, with 8 bases between them. The germline CDR1 and CDR2 sequences are LNHDA and SQIVND (reference sequence). The CDR3 loop reads CASSIGGTGYTF. For the CDR3, the DNA is TGTGCCAGTAGTATAGGAGGAACCGGCTACACCTTC.

The chain links TRBV19 to TRBJ1-2; TRBD1 aligns across 11 bases. CDR1 LNHDA and CDR2 SQIVND come from the germline V gene (reference sequence). The CDR3 spans 17 residues. With V trimmed by 7 bases and J by 5 bases, 15 bases remained unmatched. In nucleotides, the CDR3 is TGTGCCAGTACCTCCCGAACCGGGACAGGGGGTATTTATGGCTACACCTTC. Residues: CASTSRTGTGGIYGYTF. The entire variable domain, with the rest obtained from reference TRBV19 and TRBJ1-2, is as follows: DGGITQSPKYLFRKEGQNVTLSCEQNLNHDAMYWYRQDPGQGLRLIYYSQIVNDFQKGDIAEGYSVSREKKESFPLTVTSAQKNPTAFYLCASTSRTGTGGIYGYTFGSGTRLTVV.

This clone was recorded once. This chain joins TRBV25-1 and TRBJ1-2, with D perhaps TRBD1 (6 bases). Trimming took 2 bases from V and 3 from J, leaving 13 bases between them. Germline-derived CDR1 and CDR2 are MGHDK and SYGVNS. This CDR3 contains 15 residues. The CDR3 is CASSEETGGHYGYTF. The DNA for the CDR3 is TGTGCCAGCAGTGAAGAAACCGGGGGGCACTATGGCTACACCTTC.

A few counts support this clone. The chain uses TRBV27 and TRBJ2-5; 11 nucleotides agree with TRBD2. Germline trimming cut 4 bases from V and 1 base from J; bases unmatched to any gene: 14. The CDR3 has 19 amino acids. Germline V gene sequence: CDR1 MNHEY, CDR2 SMNVEV (reference sequence). This CDR3 is CASSCPSGGSRPIQETQYF. DNA for the CDR3: TGTGCCAGCAGTTGCCCTAGCGGGGGGTCCCGCCCAATCCAAGAGACCCAGTACTTC.

This clone occurred a few times. The chain combines TRBV2 with TRBJ2-2; TRBD1 might be the D (6 bases). From germline, CDR1 is SNHLY and CDR2 FYNNEI. The CDR3 is made up of 14 amino acids. V shed 3 bases and J shed 6 bases, with 11 bases lying between them. The CDR3 DNA reads TGTGCCAGCAGTGAGGCCAGGGGACCCGGGGAGCTGTTTTTT. Residues: CASSEARGPGELFF.

The chain links TRBV5-6 to TRBJ2-2; D may be TRBD2 (6 bases). Germline loops: CDR1 SGHDT, CDR2 YYEEEE. This CDR3 contains 16 residues. Between the trimmed V and J ends, which lost 1 base and 6 bases, there was a span of 16 bases. CDR3 loop: CASSLWAGRLAGELFF. The CDR3 bases are TGTGCCAGCAGCTTGTGGGCAGGGAGGTTAGCCGGGGAGCTGTTTTTT.